The clone carrying this TCR beta chain occurred once. Its matching antigen is unknown. The data belong to a study of T cell responses to AZD1222 COVID-19 vaccine. V gave up 5 bases and J gave up 6 bases, with 11 bases separating them. This CDR3 region has 13 residues. Germline values: CDR1 MDHEN, CDR2 SYDVKM. Study results and caveats: Seropositivity was recorded at baseline in only a handful of AZD1222 recipients. The donor group comprised mostly white British people and more females; the analysis possibly underestimated clonal diversity.

Sequencing used immunoSEQ multiplex PCR; TCRdb keeps in-frame clones, though not all of them. In the table there are about 140,000 clones, over 90% of which are singletons. The sample consisted of peripheral blood, taken 28 days after the second AZD1222 dose. This clonotype was sampled from an adult who received the AZD1222 COVID-19 vaccine. This chain connects TRBV28 to TRBJ1-5, with a weak D call TRBD1 (6 bases). CDR3 loop: CASSPFRGQPQHF. CDR3 DNA: TGTGCCAGCAGTCCCTTCAGGGGTCAGCCCCAGCATTTT.